The 25 T cell receptor beta chains presented below share a single source sample, sequenced in a study of T cell repertoires in cytomegalovirus infection. TCRdb reprocessed the reads with MiXCR, giving one entry per CDR3 protein. The table lists about 300,000 distinct CDR3 sequences, approximately 8.9% of them singletons. Sequenced input: PBMCs. All receptors come from a human donor in good health (CMV status not recorded). Some clones in this sample may be carry-over from other donors' samples.

This clonotype was counted ten times or more. The chain is built from TRBV5-6 and TRBJ2-3; TRBD1 aligns across 8 bases. V lost 4 bases and J lost 4; bases outside the gene matches: 8. The CDR3 sequence is 15 residues long. CDR1 and CDR2 from the germline V gene are SGHDT and YYEEEE. The CDR3 sequence is CASSGRQGWADTQYF. The CDR3 region has the DNA TGTGCCAGCAGCGGAAGACAGGGGTGGGCAGATACGCAGTATTTT.

The rearrangement joins TRBV20-1 to TRBJ1-5, with D unclear. This CDR3 spans 14 amino acids. CDR1 and CDR2 (germline): DFQATT, SNEGSKA (reference sequence). The V gene lost 1 base and the J gene lost 4 bases, with 11 bases spanning the gap. The CDR3 sequence: CSARVGQPNQPQHF. The CDR3 DNA reads as TGCAGTGCTAGAGTTGGGCAGCCTAATCAGCCCCAGCATTTT.

This clonotype showed up many times. The J gene is TRBJ1-2, the V gene TRBV28; perhaps TRBD1 as D (5 bases). Trimming shortened V by 5 bases and J by 8 bases, and 18 bases separated the two germline ends. The CDR3 sequence is 14 residues long. Looked up from germline, CDR1 is MDHEN and CDR2 is SYDVKM. As DNA, the CDR3 is TGTGCCAGCAGTGAGGAGGGGCGTTATTCCGGCTACACCTTC. Translation gives CASSEEGRYSGYTF.

This clonotype was seen at least ten times. The chain couples TRBV5-4 to TRBJ2-1; a possible D gene is TRBD1 (7 bases). The length of the CDR3 is 15 residues. The V and J ends lost 1 base and 6 bases respectively, with 14 bases between them. The germline V gene encodes CDR1 SGHNT and CDR2 YYREEE (reference sequence). The CDR3 loop reads CASSLSGGGANEQFF. The DNA for the CDR3 is TGTGCCAGCAGCTTGTCAGGGGGAGGTGCCAATGAGCAGTTCTTC.

The genes are TRBV20-1 and TRBJ2-3; TRBD2 matches 8 bases. Germline V lookup: CDR1 DFQATT, CDR2 SNEGSKA (reference sequence). The CDR3 has 14 amino acids. The ends lost 4 bases at V and 2 bases at J; junction bases unmatched: 5. Written as DNA, the CDR3 is TGCAGTGCTACCGGGACTAGGCACACAGATACGCAGTATTTT. It codes for CSATGTRHTDTQYF.

This clonotype appeared a few times. The genes are TRBV5-1 and TRBJ2-6; D remains ambiguous. V dropped 3 bases and J dropped 0 bases, with 7 bases sitting between them. Germline loops: CDR1 SGHRS, CDR2 YFSETQ. This CDR3 is 15 amino acids long. As DNA, the CDR3 is TGCGCCAGCAGCTCGGACGGCTCTGGGGCCAACGTCCTGACTTTC. It encodes CASSSDGSGANVLTF. Full variable domain (missing parts from reference TRBV5-1 and TRBJ2-6): KAGVTQTPRYLIKTRGQQVTLSCSPISGHRSVSWYQQTPGQGLQFLFEYFSETQRNKGNFPGRFSGRQFSNSRSEMNVSTLELGDSALYLCASSSDGSGANVLTFGAGSRLTVL.

This clonotype was seen only a few times. The V call is TRBV7-4, the J call TRBJ2-3; perhaps TRBD2 as D (5 bases). Germline CDR1 is SGHVT and CDR2 is SQSDAQ. V dropped 4 bases and J dropped 1 base, with 12 bases sitting between them. This CDR3 spans 15 amino acids. The CDR3 nucleotides are TGTGCCAGCAGCTCCCGGGGTAGCGGCACAGATACGCAGTATTTT. Its translation is CASSSRGSGTDTQYF.

This clonotype was detected ten times or more. The chain has TRBV20-1 and TRBJ2-4; no firm D call. V lost 6 bases and J 0 bases, leaving 12 bases between the germline ends. Germline CDR1 reads DFQATT; CDR2 reads SNEGSKA (reference sequence). The CDR3 loop spans 14 amino acids. The CDR3 here is CSAPTNIAKNIQYF. The CDR3, as DNA: TGCAGTGCCCCGACCAATATAGCCAAAAACATTCAGTACTTC.

This clonotype was recorded at least ten times. The chain carries TRBV2 and TRBJ2-7; D tentatively reads TRBD1 or TRBD2 (5 bases each). Germline V gene sequence: CDR1 SNHLY, CDR2 FYNNEI. The CDR3 length is 14 residues. Between the trimmed V and J ends, which lost 8 bases and 0 bases, there was a span of 14 bases. The CDR3 region has the DNA TGTGCCAGCCTAGGGACGGAACGCTCCTACGAGCAGTACGTC. This sequence encodes CASLGTERSYEQYV.

This clonotype has at least ten counts. The chain has TRBV6-2 or TRBV6-3 and TRBJ2-7; D not certain. The germline CDR1 and CDR2 sequences are MNHEY and SVGEGT. Trimming removed 6 bases from V and 7 bases from J, with 16 bases in between. The CDR3 is made up of 13 amino acids. The DNA for the CDR3 is TGTGCCAGCAGCCCTCGATCCGCCCATGAGCAGTACGTC. Translating gives CASSPRSAHEQYV.

This chain uses TRBV4-1 with TRBJ2-1, with 11 bases aligning to TRBD2. The J segment lost 6 bases and the V segment lost 2 bases, leaving 6 bases of the junction unmatched. Germline CDR1 is MGHRA and CDR2 is YSYEKL. The length of the CDR3 is 16 residues. The CDR3: CASSQYSGGAGNEQFF. The CDR3, as DNA: TGCGCCAGCAGCCAATATAGCGGGGGGGCCGGCAATGAGCAGTTCTTC.

This clonotype was recorded at least ten times. The chain has TRBV7-2 and TRBJ1-3, with D tentatively TRBD1 (6 bases). Trimming took off 5 bases at V and 2 bases at J, with 10 bases between the two ends. The CDR3 sequence is 14 residues long. CDR1 and CDR2 from the germline V gene are SGHTA and FQGNSA. The CDR3 sequence is CASSPNRAGNTIYF. The CDR3 region has the DNA TGTGCCAGCAGCCCCAACAGGGCTGGAAACACCATATATTTT.

This clonotype was seen ten or more times. V gene TRBV7-9 combines with J gene TRBJ2-5, with TRBD2 matching 9 bases. After removal of 5 bases from V and 5 bases from J, the junction contained 3 bases not matched to a gene. Germline-derived CDR1 and CDR2 are SEHNR and FQNEAQ (reference sequence). The CDR3 length is 13 residues. Here the CDR3 reads CASSVSGGETQYF. In nucleotides, the CDR3 is TGTGCCAGCAGCGTTAGCGGGGGTGAGACCCAGTACTTC.

This clonotype was observed many times. This chain connects TRBV6-2 or TRBV6-3 to TRBJ2-7; tentatively, D is TRBD2 (5 bases). V lost 7 bases and J lost 0, with 13 bases in between. CDR1 and CDR2 (germline): MNHEY, SVGEGT. The CDR3 runs 14 residues. CDR3 coding DNA: TGTGCCAGCAAGCGGACGGCGAGCTCCTACGAGCAGTACTTC. It specifies CASKRTASSYEQYF.

This clonotype was seen a few times. V usage is TRBV3-1 and J usage is TRBJ1-1; D call uncertain. The germline CDR1 and CDR2 sequences are LGHDT and YNNKEL (reference sequence). V lost 1 base, J lost 0 bases, and 9 bases lay in between. The CDR3 covers 15 residues. The CDR3 protein is CASSQGLYMNTEAFF. The CDR3 nucleotides read TGTGCCAGCAGCCAAGGGTTGTACATGAACACTGAAGCTTTCTTT.

Concerning this clonotype itself: This may arise from a read error, as a much more abundant clone is one base away. V usage is TRBV2 and J usage is TRBJ1-6; 8 positions match TRBD1. The V and J ends lost 4 bases and 11 bases, in that order; junction bases with no gene match: 4. CDR1 and CDR2 from the germline V gene are SNHLY and FYNNEI. The CDR3 length is 13 residues. In nucleotides, the CDR3 is TGTGCCAGCAGTGTACAGGGGGGTACACCCCTCCACTTT. Translation: CASSVQGGTPLHF.

This clonotype has at least ten counts. The rearrangement uses TRBV7-2 and TRBJ2-3, with 7 bases fitting TRBD2. V was clipped by 10 bases and J by 0 bases; unmatched bases: 4. Germline CDR1 SGHTA, CDR2 FQGNSA. The CDR3 is made up of 13 amino acids. The CDR3 here is CATRLASTDTQYF. The CDR3 coding sequence is TGTGCCACCAGACTAGCTAGCACAGATACGCAGTATTTT.

This clonotype came up many times. The chain links TRBV7-2 to TRBJ1-5, with D maybe TRBD1 (5 bases). Germline CDR1 is SGHTA and CDR2 is FQGNSA. Trimming pared 2 bases from V and 6 bases from J, leaving 11 bases between. The CDR3 runs 14 residues. CDR3: CASSLKGNSQPQHF. The DNA of the CDR3 is TGTGCCAGCAGCTTAAAGGGGAATAGTCAGCCCCAGCATTTT.

The V call is TRBV6-5, the J call TRBJ1-6; D is unclear. Germline CDR1 is MNHEY and CDR2 is SVGAGI. CDR3 length: 16 residues. Trimming pared 7 bases from V and 3 bases from J, leaving 16 bases between. The CDR3 DNA reads as TGTGCCAGCACCTTAACCGGGCGGAGCTATAATTCACCCCTCCACTTT. Residues: CASTLTGRSYNSPLHF.

This clonotype appeared many times. V gene TRBV28 combines with J gene TRBJ2-7; no clear D gene. V was clipped by 5 bases and J by 0 bases, with 5 bases between them. CDR1 and CDR2 (germline): MDHEN, SYDVKM. The length of the CDR3 is 12 residues. CDR3 protein: CASSHSSYEQYV. In DNA form, the CDR3 reads TGTGCCAGCAGTCACAGCTCCTACGAGCAGTACGTC.

In this sample, this clonotype turned up many times. The chain joins TRBV28 to TRBJ2-3; maybe TRBD1 (6 bases). Germline loops: CDR1 MDHEN, CDR2 SYDVKM. V lost 2 bases, J lost 0 bases, and 15 bases lay in between. The CDR3 runs 17 residues. The CDR3: CASSLASGVRSTDTQYF. The DNA of the CDR3 is TGTGCCAGCAGTTTAGCTTCAGGGGTAAGGAGCACAGATACGCAGTATTTT. Full variable domain (missing parts from reference TRBV28 and TRBJ2-3): DVKVTQSSRYLVKRTGEKVFLECVQDMDHENMFWYRQDPGLGLRLIYFSYDVKMKEKGDIPEGYSVSREKKERFSLILESASTNQTSMYLCASSLASGVRSTDTQYFGPGTRLTVL.

Only a few counts were recorded for this clonotype. The chain combines TRBV10-2 with TRBJ2-2, with TRBD2 matching over 10 bases. Germline V CDR1 and CDR2: WSHSY, SAAADI. With V trimmed by 10 bases and J by 5 bases, 4 bases remained unmatched. The CDR3 covers 13 residues. CDR3: CATIAGGTGELFF. The CDR3 DNA is TGCGCCACCATAGCGGGGGGAACCGGGGAGCTGTTTTTT.

This clonotype was detected ten times or more. The chain uses TRBV28 and TRBJ2-4; possibly TRBD2 for D (5 bases). Germline CDR1 MDHEN, CDR2 SYDVKM. The V end lost 6 bases, the J end lost 9 bases, and 21 bases lay between the germline ends. The CDR3 has 15 residues. CDR3 in amino acids: CASRPPSPGKGIQYF. CDR3 coding DNA: TGTGCCAGCAGACCTCCATCTCCGGGGAAAGGCATTCAGTACTTC. The variable domain in full, completed from reference TRBV28 and TRBJ2-4, reads DVKVTQSSRYLVKRTGEKVFLECVQDMDHENMFWYRQDPGLGLRLIYFSYDVKMKEKGDIPEGYSVSREKKERFSLILESASTNQTSMYLCASRPPSPGKGIQYFGAGTRLSVL.

There are a few counts of this clonotype. The J gene is TRBJ2-7, the V gene TRBV2; D uncertain. The CDR3 consists of 12 residues. Trimming removed 3 bases at V and 3 bases at J, with 6 bases between. Germline-derived CDR1 and CDR2 are SNHLY and FYNNEI. The CDR3 region has the DNA TGTGCCAGCAGTGATTGGTACTACGAGCAGTACGTC. This encodes CASSDWYYEQYV.

This clonotype appeared a few times. The chain carries TRBV2 and TRBJ2-5; TRBD2 matches 7 bases. Germline CDR1 is SNHLY and CDR2 is FYNNEI. V shed 10 bases and J 0 bases; nucleotides not matched to a gene: 11. The CDR3 is 15 residues long. Here the CDR3 DNA reads TGTGCCACCGATGGACAAGCGGGGAACCAAGAGACCCAGTACTTC. Protein: CATDGQAGNQETQYF. The full variable domain, with the rest looked up from reference TRBV2 and TRBJ2-5, is EPEVTQTPSHQVTQMGQEVILRCVPISNHLYFYWYRQILGQKVEFLVSFYNNEISEKSEIFDDQFSVERPDGSNFTLKIRSTKLEDSAMYFCATDGQAGNQETQYFGPGTRLLVL.